A single sample is the source of the 12 T cell receptor beta chains below, sequenced in a study of blood T cells in healthy people across ages. Primers used in a second PCR of roughly 7 to 12 cycles were a sample-barcoded 5' primer and a J-beta primer mix. TCRdb reprocessed the 5' RACE reads with MiXCR, giving one entry per CDR3 protein. The sample holds just under 900,000 distinct CDR3 sequences, around 28% seen once. Specimen: blood. These receptor sequences come from a woman at least 80 years old in good health.

CDR3 DNA sequence: TGTGCCAGCAGTTTTCGGGGATCGTTAAAATCTGAAGCTTTCTTT. Protein: CASSFRGSLKSEAFF. This sequence joins TRBV12-3 or TRBV12-4 and TRBJ1-1; D is unclear. The CDR3 sequence is 15 residues long. V was pared by 3 bases and J by 6 bases, with 17 bases between.

At least ten counts were recorded for this clonotype. This chain links TRBV7-2 with TRBJ1-5, with 8 bases that match TRBD1. Germline V gene data show CDR1 as SGHTA and CDR2 as FQGNSA. V trimming: 2 bases; J trimming: 2 bases; junction bases outside the gene matches: 8. This CDR3 comprises 17 residues. CDR3 sequence: CASSLFLTGDGNQPQHF. CDR3 in DNA: TGTGCCAGCAGCTTATTTCTGACAGGGGACGGCAATCAGCCCCAGCATTTT. Filled out from reference TRBV7-2 and TRBJ1-5, the complete variable domain reads GAGVSQSPSNKVTEKGKDVELRCDPISGHTALYWYRQSLGQGLEFLIYFQGNSAPDKSGLPSDRFSAERTGGSVSTLTIQRTQQEDSAVYLCASSLFLTGDGNQPQHFGDGTRLSIL.

This clonotype was seen repeatedly, ten times or more. This CDR3 reads CASSDGGFYEQYF. In DNA, the CDR3 is TGCGCCAGCAGTGACGGGGGCTTCTACGAGCAGTACTTC. The rearrangement links TRBV10-2 to TRBJ2-7; possibly TRBD1 or TRBD2 for D (6 bases each). V shed 3 bases and J shed 3 bases, with 9 bases lying between them. In germline, CDR1 is WSHSY, CDR2 SAAADI. The CDR3 length is 13 residues.

A word on this clonotype: Compared with germline, one end of the junction differs, possibly owing to a read error. V is TRBV7-2 and J is TRBJ2-7, with 12 bases lining up with TRBD2. This CDR3 has 17 amino acids. From germline, CDR1 is SGHTA and CDR2 FQGNSA. This chain's CDR3 is CASSPTSGGSSYNERYF. In DNA, the CDR3 is TGTGCCAGCAGCCCTACTAGCGGGGGGTCCTCCTACAATGAGCGGTACTTC. Together with reference TRBV7-2 and TRBJ2-7, the CDR3 gives the full variable domain: GAGVSQSPSNKVTEKGKDVELRCDPISGHTALYWYRQSLGQGLEFLIYFQGNSAPDKSGLPSDRFSAERTGGSVSTLTIQRTQQEDSAVYLCASSPTSGGSSYNERYFGPGTRLTVT.

The chain uses TRBV7-9 and TRBJ2-7; TRBD2 aligns across 7 bases. The end of the DNA fits TRBJ2-5 better, so the J call may be wrong. The germline gives CDR1 SEHNR, CDR2 FQNEAQ (reference sequence). This CDR3 has 14 residues. The CDR3 sequence is CASSLWTREETQYF. In nucleotides, the CDR3 is TGTGCCAGCAGCTTATGGACTAGAGAGGAGACCCAGTACTTC.

The J gene is TRBJ1-1, the V gene TRBV5-6, with TRBD1 as a possible D gene (6 bases). CDR3 length: 14 residues. Germline CDR1 is SGHDT and CDR2 is YYEEEE. Trimming removed 5 bases from V and 6 bases from J, with 17 bases in between. As DNA, the CDR3 is TGTGCCAGCAGGGGCCCAGGGGTGACGGCTGAAGCTTTCTTT. It specifies CASRGPGVTAEAFF.

The chain joins TRBV20-1 to TRBJ1-2; D gene uncertain. Germline V gene sequence: CDR1 DFQATT, CDR2 SNEGSKA (reference sequence). V gave up 1 base and J gave up 7 bases, with 13 bases separating them. CDR3 length equals 13 residues. The CDR3 nucleotides are TGCAGTGCTAGAGTCCAAGGTTCCGGTGGCTACACCTTC. As protein: CSARVQGSGGYTF.

This clonotype turned up a few times. The CDR3 loop is CAWRISGSPLHF. CDR3 nucleotide sequence: TGTGCCTGGAGAATTTCTGGGTCACCCCTCCACTTT. J is TRBJ1-6 and V is TRBV30; D remains ambiguous. The germline V gene encodes CDR1 GTSNPN and CDR2 SVGIG (reference sequence). The germline V and J ends were trimmed by 3 bases and 10 bases, with 10 bases remaining between them. The CDR3 has 12 residues. The full variable domain, in which reference TRBV30 and TRBJ1-6 provide the parts outside the CDR3, is SQTIHQWPATLVQPVGSPLSLECTVEGTSNPNLYWYRQAAGRGLQLLFYSVGIGQISSEVPQNLSASRPQDRQFILSSKKLLLSDSGFYLCAWRISGSPLHFGNGTRLTVT.

This clonotype was counted ten times or more. This chain links TRBV11-2 with TRBJ2-4; D tentatively fits TRBD1 or TRBD2 (5 bases each). The CDR3 contains 16 residues. V lost 3 bases, J lost 2 bases, and 14 bases lay in between. Germline CDR1 SGHAT, CDR2 FQNNGV. CDR3 nucleotides: TGTGCCAGCAGCTTCGGGACGAGAGGGACCAAAAACATTCAGTACTTC. Amino acid sequence: CASSFGTRGTKNIQYF.

This clonotype was recorded many times. The chain recombines TRBV20-1 with TRBJ1-1, with 7 bases identical to TRBD1. This CDR3 region has 15 residues. V gave up 5 bases and J gave up 0 bases; unmatched junction bases: 9. Germline V gives CDR1 DFQATT, CDR2 SNEGSKA (reference sequence). The CDR3 DNA reads TGCAGTGCTCGACAGGGAGGGGGGATGAACACTGAAGCTTTCTTT. Translation: CSARQGGGMNTEAFF.

Points on this clonotype: A much bigger clone sits one base away, suggesting this may be a read error. The V and J genes are TRBV29-1 and TRBJ2-1; 8 bases agree with TRBD2. The CDR3 contains 14 residues. CDR1 SQVTM and CDR2 ANQGSEA come from the germline V gene. This CDR3 is CGVVRSSGPNEQFF. In DNA, the CDR3 is TGCGGCGTTGTTCGGTCTAGCGGGCCCAATGAGCAGTTCTTC.

In its sample, this clonotype was seen many times. This sequence joins TRBV7-2 and TRBJ2-7; perhaps TRBD2 as D (6 bases). V lost 1 base and J lost 1, with 14 bases in between. This CDR3 has 16 residues. The germline CDR1 and CDR2 sequences are SGHTA and FQGNSA. For the CDR3, the DNA is TGTGCCAGCAGCTTAGTTGGGGGGTACAGGTCCTACGAGCAGTACTTC. As protein: CASSLVGGYRSYEQYF. Looking up the rest from reference TRBV7-2 and TRBJ2-7 gives the full variable domain: GAGVSQSPSNKVTEKGKDVELRCDPISGHTALYWYRQSLGQGLEFLIYFQGNSAPDKSGLPSDRFSAERTGGSVSTLTIQRTQQEDSAVYLCASSLVGGYRSYEQYFGPGTRLTVT.